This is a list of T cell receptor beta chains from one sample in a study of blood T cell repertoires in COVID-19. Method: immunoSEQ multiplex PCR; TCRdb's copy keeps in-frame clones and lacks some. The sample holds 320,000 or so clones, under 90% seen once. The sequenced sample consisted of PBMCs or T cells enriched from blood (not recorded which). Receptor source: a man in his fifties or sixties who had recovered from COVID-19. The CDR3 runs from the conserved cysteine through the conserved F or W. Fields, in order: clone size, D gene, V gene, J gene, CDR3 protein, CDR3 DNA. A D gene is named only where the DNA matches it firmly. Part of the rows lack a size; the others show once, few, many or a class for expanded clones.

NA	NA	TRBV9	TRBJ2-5	CASSVVSGGPTQYF	TGTGCCAGCAGCGTAGTCTCAGGGGGGCCGACCCAGTACTTC
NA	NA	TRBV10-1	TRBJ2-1	CASKGEREQFF	TGCGCCAGCAAGGGGGAGAGGGAGCAGTTCTTC
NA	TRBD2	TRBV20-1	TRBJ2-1	CSASRTSGNYNEQFF	TGCAGTGCTAGTCGGACTAGCGGTAACTACAATGAGCAGTTCTTC
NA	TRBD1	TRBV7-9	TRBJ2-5	CASSQGQGGETQYF	TGTGCCAGCAGCCAAGGACAGGGTGGAGAGACCCAGTACTTC
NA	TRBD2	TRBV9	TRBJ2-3	CASSETSGSGTQYF	TGTGCCAGCAGCGAGACTAGCGGGAGCGGTACGCAGTATTTT
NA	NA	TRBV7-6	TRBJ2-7	CASSLGPSTGEQYF	TGTGCCAGCAGCTTAGGTCCCTCTACGGGGGAGCAGTACTTC
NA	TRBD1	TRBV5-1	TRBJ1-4	CASSPFTPGQVNEKLFF	TGCGCCAGCAGCCCATTTACGCCGGGACAGGTTAATGAAAAACTGTTTTTT
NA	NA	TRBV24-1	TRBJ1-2	CATSDTGVQGHYGYTF	TGTGCCACCAGTGACACCGGAGTCCAGGGGCACTATGGCTACACCTTC
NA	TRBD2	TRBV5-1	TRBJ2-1	CASSLGETSGGNEQFF	TGCGCCAGCAGCTTGGGGGAGACTAGCGGGGGTAATGAGCAGTTCTTC
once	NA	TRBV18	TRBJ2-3	CASRRGILTDTQYF	TGTGCCAGCCGTCGCGGGATTCTGACAGATACGCAGTATTTT
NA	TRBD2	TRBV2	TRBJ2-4	CASMERELAKNIQYF	TGTGCCAGCATGGAGCGGGAGCTAGCCAAAAACATTCAGTACTTC
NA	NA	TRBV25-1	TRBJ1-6	CASRLPGQNSPLHF	TGTGCCAGCAGATTGCCGGGACAAAATTCACCCCTCCACTTT
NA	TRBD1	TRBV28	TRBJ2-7	CASSLYRGPYEQYF	TGTGCCAGCAGTTTATACAGGGGGCCCTACGAGCAGTACTTC
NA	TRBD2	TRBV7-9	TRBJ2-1	CASSPTSDEQFF	TGTGCCAGCAGCCCTACTAGCGATGAGCAGTTCTTC